This T cell receptor (beta chain) was identified in a study of OX40 agonist ivuxolimab in advanced cancers. Turning to the study itself: Under the entry rules, prior anti-PD-1, anti-PD-L1 or anti-CTLA-4 therapy was allowed, and 40% had some. Three patients showed partial responses: one hepatocellular carcinoma and two cutaneous melanoma cases. General study points: What antigens the expanded peripheral T cells recognized was never established.

Trimming stripped 5 bases from V and 7 bases from J, with 12 bases between. Germline CDR1 SGHTA, CDR2 FQGTGA. The CDR3 loop spans 13 amino acids. Only in-frame clones appear in the TCRdb table, and some are missing; sequencing was by immunoSEQ multiplex PCR. The sample lists roughly 48,000 clones; more than 80% were seen once. A word on this clone: Its target is not known.

This sequence originates from an adult with an advanced solid tumor such as melanoma, head and neck, liver or kidney cancer. The chain has TRBV7-3 and TRBJ2-1; D gene uncertain. This sample comprised CD4+ or CD8+ T cells sorted from blood, obtained in a trial of the OX40 agonist ivuxolimab. CDR3 DNA sequence: TGTGCCAGCAGCCCCGGGCCCTCAAATGAGCAGTTCTTC. Translated: CASSPGPSNEQFF.